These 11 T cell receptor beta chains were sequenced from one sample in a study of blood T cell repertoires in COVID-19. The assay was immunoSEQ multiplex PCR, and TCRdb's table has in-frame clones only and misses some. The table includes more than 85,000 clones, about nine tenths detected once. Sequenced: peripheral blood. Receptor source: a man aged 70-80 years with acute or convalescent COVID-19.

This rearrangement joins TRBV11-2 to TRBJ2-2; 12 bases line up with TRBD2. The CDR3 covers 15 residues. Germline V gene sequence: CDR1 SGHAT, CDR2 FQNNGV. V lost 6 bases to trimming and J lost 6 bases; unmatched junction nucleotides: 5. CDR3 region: CASRQTSGGAGELFF. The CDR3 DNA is TGTGCCAGCAGACAGACTAGCGGGGGAGCCGGGGAGCTGTTTTTT.

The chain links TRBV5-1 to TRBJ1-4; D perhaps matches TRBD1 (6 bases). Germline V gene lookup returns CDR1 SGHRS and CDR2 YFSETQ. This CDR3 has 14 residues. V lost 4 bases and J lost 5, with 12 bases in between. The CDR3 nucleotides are TGCGCCAGCAGCCAGACAGGAGGCAATGAAAAACTGTTTTTT. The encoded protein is CASSQTGGNEKLFF.

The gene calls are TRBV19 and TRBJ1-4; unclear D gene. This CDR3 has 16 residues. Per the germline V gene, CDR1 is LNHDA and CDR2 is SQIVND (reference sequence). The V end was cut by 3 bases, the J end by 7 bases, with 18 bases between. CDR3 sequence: CASSIPSRGMGEKLFF. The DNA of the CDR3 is TGTGCCAGTAGTATTCCTTCTAGAGGGATGGGTGAAAAACTGTTTTTT.

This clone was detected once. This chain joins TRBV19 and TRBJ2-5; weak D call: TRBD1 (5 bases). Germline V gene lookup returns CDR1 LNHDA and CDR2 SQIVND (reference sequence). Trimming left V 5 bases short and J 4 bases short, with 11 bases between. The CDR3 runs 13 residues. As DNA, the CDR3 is TGTGCCAGTAGTGCCCCAGGGTTAGAGACCCAGTACTTC. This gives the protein CASSAPGLETQYF. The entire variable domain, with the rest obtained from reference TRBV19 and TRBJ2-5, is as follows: DGGITQSPKYLFRKEGQNVTLSCEQNLNHDAMYWYRQDPGQGLRLIYYSQIVNDFQKGDIAEGYSVSREKKESFPLTVTSAQKNPTAFYLCASSAPGLETQYFGPGTRLLVL.

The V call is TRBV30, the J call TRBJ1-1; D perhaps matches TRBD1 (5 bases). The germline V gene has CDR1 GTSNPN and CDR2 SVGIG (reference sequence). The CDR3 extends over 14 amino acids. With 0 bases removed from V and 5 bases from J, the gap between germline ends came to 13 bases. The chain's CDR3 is CAWSVGAGLTEAFF. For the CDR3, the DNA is TGTGCCTGGAGTGTAGGGGCAGGGCTAACTGAAGCTTTCTTT.

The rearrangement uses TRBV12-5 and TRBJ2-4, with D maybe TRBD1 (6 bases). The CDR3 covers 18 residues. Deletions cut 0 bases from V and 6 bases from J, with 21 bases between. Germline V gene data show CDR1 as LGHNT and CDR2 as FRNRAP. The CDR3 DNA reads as TGTGCTAGTGGTTTGGTAGGGGTACTGGGACACGGCATAAACATTCAGTACTTC. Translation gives CASGLVGVLGHGINIQYF.

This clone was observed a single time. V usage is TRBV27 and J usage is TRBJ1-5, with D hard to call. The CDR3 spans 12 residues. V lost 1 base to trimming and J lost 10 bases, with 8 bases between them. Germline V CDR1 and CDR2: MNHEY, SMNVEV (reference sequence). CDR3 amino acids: CASSLFQAPQHF. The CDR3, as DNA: TGTGCCAGCAGTTTATTCCAGGCTCCCCAGCATTTT.

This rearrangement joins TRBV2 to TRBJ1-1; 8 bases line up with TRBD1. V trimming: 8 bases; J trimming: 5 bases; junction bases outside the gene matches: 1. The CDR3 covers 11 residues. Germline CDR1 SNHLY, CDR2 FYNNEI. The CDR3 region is CASGQGTEAFF. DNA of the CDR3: TGTGCCAGCGGACAGGGTACTGAAGCTTTCTTT.

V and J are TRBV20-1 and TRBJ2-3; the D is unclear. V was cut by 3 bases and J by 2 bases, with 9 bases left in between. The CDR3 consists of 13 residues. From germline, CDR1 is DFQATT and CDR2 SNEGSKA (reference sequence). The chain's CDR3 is CSASKLFTDTQYF. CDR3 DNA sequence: TGCAGTGCTAGTAAGCTCTTCACAGATACGCAGTATTTT.

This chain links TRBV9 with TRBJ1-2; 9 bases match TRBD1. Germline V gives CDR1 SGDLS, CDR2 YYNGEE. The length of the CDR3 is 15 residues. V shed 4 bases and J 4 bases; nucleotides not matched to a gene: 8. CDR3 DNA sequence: TGTGCCAGCAGCCCATCGGACAGGGGCGCCTATGGCTACACCTTC. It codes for CASSPSDRGAYGYTF.

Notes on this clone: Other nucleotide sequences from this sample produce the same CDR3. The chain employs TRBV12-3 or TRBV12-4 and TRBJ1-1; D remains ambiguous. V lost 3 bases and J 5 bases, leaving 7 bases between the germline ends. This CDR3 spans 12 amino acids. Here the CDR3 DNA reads TGTGCCAGCAGTTTCGGCGGGACTGAAGCTTTCTTT. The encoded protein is CASSFGGTEAFF.